This T cell receptor beta chain comes out of a study of T cells expressing NK-cell markers. Overall study context: Seven of the eight sequenced donors were HCMV-seropositive; one was seronegative.

Study-wide findings and caveats: The study found dominant NKG2C+ clonotypes at about 1.0-7.0% of CD8+ T cells in 5 or 6 donors. For four donors, these clonotypes were likewise the leading ones in the CD3+CD56-NKG2C+ fraction.

For TCR beta, cDNA was produced by 5'RACE template switching with UMIs. With the 5' RACE reads reprocessed, TCRdb shows one record per CDR3 protein and no DNA. Here the sample table reports 130,000 to 150,000 distinct CDR3 sequences. Notes on this clonotype: Its antigen is as yet unknown.

CDR3 size: 14 residues. CDR1 is MGHRA, CDR2 YSYEKL, per germline. This receptor was obtained from a man aged 18 to 30 in good health. V gene TRBV4-1 combines with J gene TRBJ2-1. Sequencing input: blood T cells: a sorted CD56 or NKG2C T cell subset, CD4+ or CD8+ T cells, or bulk PBMC T cells (not recorded which). The CDR3 region is CASSQDNAVNEQFF.